These 9 T cell receptor beta chains were all obtained from the same sample, sequenced in a study of OX40 agonist ivuxolimab in advanced cancers. The protocol was immunoSEQ multiplex PCR, while the TCRdb copy is restricted to in-frame clones and leaves out a portion. This repertoire shows roughly 98,000 clones, roughly four fifths found once; its top ten account for roughly 1.5%. Sequenced here: CD4+ or CD8+ T cells sorted from blood, sampled in a trial of the OX40 agonist ivuxolimab. Receptor source: an adult with an advanced solid tumor such as melanoma, head and neck, liver or kidney cancer.

This clone is a singleton in its sample. The chain couples TRBV11-2 to TRBJ1-1; the D is unclear. CDR3 length: 15 residues. The germline V gene has CDR1 SGHAT and CDR2 FQNNGV. With 1 base removed from V and 0 bases from J, the gap between germline ends came to 9 bases. CDR3 nucleotides: TGTGCCAGCAGCTTAGCGCCACAGTTGAACACTGAAGCTTTCTTT. This codes for CASSLAPQLNTEAFF.

The chain carries TRBV28 and TRBJ1-2; D uncertain. Germline V lookup: CDR1 MDHEN, CDR2 SYDVKM. This CDR3 has 14 amino acids. V lost 8 bases to trimming and J lost 3 bases, with 16 bases between them. CDR3 sequence reads: CASVDSGPYYGYTF. The CDR3 DNA sequence: TGTGCCAGCGTCGACTCCGGGCCCTACTATGGCTACACCTTC.

The genes are TRBV28 and TRBJ2-1; D perhaps matches TRBD2 (6 bases). This CDR3 contains 16 residues. Germline loops: CDR1 MDHEN, CDR2 SYDVKM. Trimming took 3 bases from V and 1 from J, leaving 13 bases between them. CDR3 sequence reads: CASSFMTSSSYNEQFF. The DNA for the CDR3 is TGTGCCAGCAGTTTTATGACTAGTAGTTCCTACAATGAGCAGTTCTTC.

The gene calls are TRBV7-3 and TRBJ2-1; 10 bases match TRBD2. With V trimmed by 5 bases and J by 7 bases, 8 bases remained unmatched. In germline, CDR1 is SGHTA, CDR2 FQGTGA. The CDR3 loop spans 15 amino acids. CDR3 bases: TGTGCCAGCAGCCCGCTAGCGGGAGTCCCGAATGAGCAGTTCTTC. The encoded protein is CASSPLAGVPNEQFF. The full variable domain, completed using reference TRBV7-3 and TRBJ2-1, is GAGVSQTPSNKVTEKGKYVELRCDPISGHTALYWYRQSLGQGPEFLIYFQGTGAADDSGLPNDRFFAVRPEGSVSTLKIQRTERGDSAVYLCASSPLAGVPNEQFFGPGTRLTVL.

This clone occurred many times. V usage is TRBV2 and J usage is TRBJ1-6; TRBD1 is a possible D gene (6 bases). Deletions cut 7 bases from V and 6 bases from J, with 10 bases between. From germline, CDR1 is SNHLY and CDR2 FYNNEI. The CDR3 is made up of 13 amino acids. CDR3 in DNA: TGTGCCAGCATGGACAGATTTAATTCACCCCTCCACTTT. Its protein is CASMDRFNSPLHF.

The chain joins TRBV19 to TRBJ1-1; no clear D gene. V lost 6 bases and J lost 6, with 14 bases in between. CDR1 is LNHDA, CDR2 SQIVND, per germline (reference sequence). The CDR3 covers 13 residues. DNA for the CDR3: TGTGCCAGTAGCCCAGGCGGGTATTCTGAAGCTTTCTTT. It specifies CASSPGGYSEAFF. Looking up the rest from reference TRBV19 and TRBJ1-1 gives the full variable domain: DGGITQSPKYLFRKEGQNVTLSCEQNLNHDAMYWYRQDPGQGLRLIYYSQIVNDFQKGDIAEGYSVSREKKESFPLTVTSAQKNPTAFYLCASSPGGYSEAFFGQGTRLTVV.

This chain connects TRBV28 to TRBJ2-1, with unresolved D. Germline assignment: CDR1 MDHEN and CDR2 SYDVKM. CDR3 size: 16 residues. With 4 bases removed from V and 8 bases from J, the gap between germline ends came to 21 bases. This CDR3 reads CASSSLSPRASHEQFF. The CDR3 DNA follows: TGTGCCAGCAGTTCCTTATCCCCAAGGGCTTCCCATGAGCAGTTCTTC.

Turning to this clone: Other DNA sequences in this sample translate to the same CDR3. The chain combines TRBV30 with TRBJ1-5, with D unresolved. The CDR3 is 13 amino acids. CDR1 is GTSNPN, CDR2 SVGIG, per germline (reference sequence). Trimming took 2 bases from V and 1 from J, leaving 6 bases between them. Here the CDR3 DNA reads TGTGCCTGGAGTAGAGGGAGCAATCAGCCCCAGCATTTT. As protein: CAWSRGSNQPQHF.

The chain joins TRBV27 to TRBJ1-5; no definite D call. CDR3 length equals 16 residues. The V end was cut by 0 bases, the J end by 2 bases, with 11 bases between. The germline CDR1 and CDR2 sequences are MNHEY and SMNVEV (reference sequence). CDR3 nucleotides: TGTGCCAGCAGTTTATCGCAGGTGATGGGCAATCAGCCCCAGCATTTT. It translates to CASSLSQVMGNQPQHF.